This TCR beta chain was sequenced for a study of T cell changes during pregnancy in multiple sclerosis (dated by TCRdb to about 2019). A note on the overall study: Changes in the T cell repertoire over the course of pregnancy were examined in this study in women with multiple sclerosis.

The library was built by means of the immunoSEQ multiplex PCR assay. TCRdb mirrors the immuneACCESS table, restricted to in-frame sequences. Some clones are absent from its copies; in checked studies, under half trace to an unresolved V gene, and the reason for the others is unknown. The table for this sample lists 23,000 or so clones; roughly 90% of them were counted only once. The ten largest clones represent roughly 8% of the sample. Its CDR3 holds 16 amino acids, cysteine through phenylalanine. Of the read, only the CDR3 DNA is kept; its 48 bases are in frame from base 1. For this chain, trimming is 3 bases at the V end and 5 bases at the J end, and the number of junction bases without a gene match is 10. As encoded in the germline V gene, CDR1 is SGDLS while CDR2 is YYNGEE. Comments on this clone: Its specific antigen is unknown. Base quality data are lacking; no much larger clone is found one base away.

This sequence uses TRBV9 and TRBJ2-1; 8 of the junction bases match TRBD2. The specimen comprised CD8+ T cells from peripheral blood mononuclear cells, sampled in the first trimester of pregnancy. The clonotype comes from a female donor in good health, enrolled as a control in a pregnancy study. The CDR3 region: CASSAGLANIDNEQFF. DNA sequence: TGTGCCAGCAGCGCCGGACTAGCCAACATAGACAATGAGCAGTTCTTC. With the rest looked up from the reference TRBV9 and TRBJ2-1 genes rather than sequenced, the full variable domain is DSGVTQTPKHLITATGQRVTLRCSPRSGDLSVYWYQQSLDQGLQFLIQYYNGEERAKGNILERFSAQQFPDLHSELNLSSLELGDSALYFCASSAGLANIDNEQFFGPGTRLTVL.